Shown below are 20 T cell receptor beta chains from a single sample sequenced in a study of T cell repertoires in cytomegalovirus infection. TCRdb processed the reads anew with MiXCR; each CDR3 protein has one entry. This table has some 920,000 distinct CDR3 sequences, under 40% appearing once. These receptors lack a known antigen. The sample here was cultured CD8+ T cells from PBMCs, taken from culture after CMV antigen stimulation. Every receptor here comes from a human donor in good health (CMV status not recorded). Some clones in this sample may be carry-over from other donors' samples.

The chain joins TRBV7-9 to TRBJ2-7; 7 positions match TRBD1. The CDR3 is made up of 14 amino acids. Looked up from germline, CDR1 is SEHNR and CDR2 is FQNEAQ (reference sequence). V lost 5 bases, J lost 2 bases, and 6 bases stayed unmatched. The DNA of the CDR3 is TGTGCCAGCAGCCCGAGGGACAGCGCCTACGAGCAGTACTTC. It specifies CASSPRDSAYEQYF.

The chain couples TRBV7-9 to TRBJ1-4, with D perhaps matching TRBD1 (5 bases). Germline CDR1 SEHNR, CDR2 FQNEAQ (reference sequence). There are 13 residues in the CDR3. The ends were cut back, 8 bases at V and 6 bases at J, with 13 bases in the middle. For the CDR3, the DNA is TGTGCCAGCCGGGGGTTTACGGATGAAAAACTGTTTTTT. Translated: CASRGFTDEKLFF.

CDR3 DNA sequence: TGTGCCAGCAGTTTGCCGGACGGTAACACCGGGGAGCTGTTTTTT. Amino acid sequence: CASSLPDGNTGELFF. This chain connects TRBV28 to TRBJ2-2, with D unresolved. V lost 3 bases and J 2 bases, leaving 10 bases between the germline ends. The CDR3 is 15 amino acids. CDR1 is MDHEN, CDR2 SYDVKM, per germline.

This clonotype has just a few counts. V usage is TRBV4-1 and J usage is TRBJ1-5; D may be TRBD1 (6 bases). V shed 1 base and J shed 7 bases, with 8 bases lying between them. Germline V gene sequence: CDR1 MGHRA, CDR2 YSYEKL. The CDR3 has 13 residues. The CDR3 DNA follows: TGCGCCAGCAGCCAAGGACAGGTCCAGCCCCAGCATTTT. It codes for CASSQGQVQPQHF.

The DNA for the CDR3 is TGTGCCACCAGCAGAGAATGGATCCGACGCCGTCGGGAGACCCAGTACTTC. It translates to CATSREWIRRRRETQYF. This chain uses TRBV15 with TRBJ2-5; no reliable D call. V was trimmed by 0 bases and J by 5 bases, leaving 19 bases between them. Germline V gene data show CDR1 as LNHNV and CDR2 as YYDKDF (reference sequence). CDR3 length: 17 residues.

As concerns this clonotype: A read error may account for a junction end that differs from germline. The chain has TRBV27 and TRBJ2-2; 16 nucleotides align to TRBD2. The germline gives CDR1 MNHEY, CDR2 SMNVEV (reference sequence). This CDR3 contains 17 residues. The DNA for the CDR3 is TGTGCCAACAGTGGGACTAGCGGGGGGGCGTACACCGGGGAGCTGTTTTTT. Translated, it gives CANSGTSGGAYTGELFF.

The chain is built from TRBV7-9 and TRBJ1-4; 8 bases match TRBD1. This CDR3 region has 15 residues. CDR1 SEHNR and CDR2 FQNEAQ come from the germline V gene (reference sequence). V dropped 8 bases and J dropped 6; count of bases not matched to a gene: 11. This CDR3 is CASVREDRADEKLFF. The DNA for the CDR3 is TGTGCCAGCGTTCGAGAGGACAGGGCGGATGAAAAACTGTTTTTT.

This clonotype occurred many times. The V and J genes are TRBV7-3 and TRBJ1-2, with 8 nucleotides matching TRBD1. This CDR3 has 17 residues. Per the germline V gene, CDR1 is SGHTA and CDR2 is FQGTGA. The V and J ends lost 2 bases and 3 bases, in that order; junction bases with no gene match: 11. The CDR3 DNA sequence: TGTGCCAGCAGCTTAGTCGACAGGGGCTTAAACTACTATGGCTACACCTTC. It is translated as CASSLVDRGLNYYGYTF.

CDR3 sequence reads: CASSLSGALTDTQYF. The DNA of the CDR3 is TGTGCCAGCAGTCTTAGCGGGGCCCTCACAGATACGCAGTATTTT. The V and J genes are TRBV9 and TRBJ2-3; 8 bases align to TRBD2. V lost 5 bases and J lost 2; bases outside the gene matches: 7. Germline assignment: CDR1 SGDLS and CDR2 YYNGEE. This CDR3 comprises 15 residues.

To note about this clonotype: A much larger clone lies a single base off, so this may be a read error. No conserved phenylalanine or tryptophan is present at the end of the CDR3, so a read error is the likely explanation. The V gene is TRBV7-6, the J gene TRBJ2-7; TRBD1 matches 9 bases. Germline assignment: CDR1 SGHVS and CDR2 FNYEAQ. The CDR3 runs to 15 residues. J lost 2 bases, V lost 5 bases, and 7 bases had no gene match. CDR3 in DNA: TGTGCCAGCAGCCCCGGGACAGGGATAACCTACGAGCAGTACGGC. Translated: CASSPGTGITYEQYG.

The chain combines TRBV5-1 with TRBJ2-1; TRBD1 might be the D (6 bases). Germline CDR1 reads SGHRS; CDR2 reads YFSETQ. V was clipped by 0 bases and J by 4 bases, with 14 bases between them. This CDR3 has 16 residues. CDR3 sequence (DNA): TGCGCCAGCAGCTTGGGCACAGGGAGAACTTACAATGAGCAGTTCTTC. Its translation is CASSLGTGRTYNEQFF.

The rearrangement links TRBV7-9 to TRBJ1-5; TRBD1 might be the D (5 bases). Germline CDR1 and CDR2: SEHNR and FQNEAQ (reference sequence). The CDR3 contains 14 residues. With 2 bases removed from V and 9 bases from J, the gap between germline ends came to 14 bases. The CDR3 protein is CASSLTGGYRPQHF. CDR3 DNA sequence: TGTGCCAGCAGCTTAACGGGGGGTTATAGGCCCCAGCATTTT.

This chain connects TRBV2 to TRBJ1-6, with TRBD1 matching over 9 bases. With V trimmed by 3 bases and J by 4 bases, 7 bases remained unmatched. This CDR3 has 17 amino acids. Germline V CDR1 and CDR2: SNHLY, FYNNEI. The CDR3 DNA sequence: TGTGCCAGCAGTGAGGGGACAGGGTCCCAATATAATTCACCCCTCCACTTT. Translated, it gives CASSEGTGSQYNSPLHF.

The J gene is TRBJ2-1, the V gene TRBV5-1, with 8 bases aligning to TRBD1. Trimming removed 1 base from V and 0 bases from J; junction bases left unmatched: 3. The CDR3 length is 16 residues. The germline CDR1 and CDR2 sequences are SGHRS and YFSETQ. The CDR3 reads CASSLRTGISYNEQFF. Here the CDR3 DNA reads TGCGCCAGCAGCTTGAGGACAGGGATCTCCTACAATGAGCAGTTCTTC.

V is TRBV6-2 or TRBV6-3 and J is TRBJ1-5; TRBD1 agrees at 8 bases. Germline trimming cut 2 bases from V and 4 bases from J; bases unmatched to any gene: 7. Germline V gives CDR1 MNHEY, CDR2 SVGEGT. This CDR3 is built from 16 residues. CDR3 region: CASSYPRTGLNQPQHF. The CDR3 DNA sequence: TGTGCCAGCAGTTACCCGAGGACAGGGTTGAATCAGCCCCAGCATTTT.

The rearrangement joins TRBV9 to TRBJ2-1; D assignment may be TRBD1 or TRBD2 (6 bases each). This CDR3 region has 16 residues. Trimming cost V 3 bases and J 1 base, with 14 bases left between them. Germline V gene sequence: CDR1 SGDLS, CDR2 YYNGEE. In DNA form, the CDR3 reads TGTGCCAGCAGCGAGAACGGGGGCCAGTCCTACAATGAGCAGTTCTTC. This gives the protein CASSENGGQSYNEQFF.

This clonotype turned up a few times. V usage is TRBV4-1 and J usage is TRBJ1-4; D unclear. The length of the CDR3 is 15 residues. Trimming cost V 1 base and J 5 bases, with 11 bases left between them. The V gene's germline CDR1 is MGHRA and CDR2 YSYEKL. DNA for the CDR3: TGCGCCAGCAGCCAAGTTCCAGGATCGAATGAAAAACTGTTTTTT. It specifies CASSQVPGSNEKLFF.

Many counts were recorded for this clonotype. The V call is TRBV7-2, the J call TRBJ2-2; 7 nucleotides align to TRBD1. CDR3 size: 16 residues. Germline V gene lookup returns CDR1 SGHTA and CDR2 FQGNSA. With V trimmed by 4 bases and J by 4 bases, 9 bases remained unmatched. CDR3 sequence (DNA): TGTGCCAGCAGCTCCTCGACAGGGTTCGGCACCGGGGAGCTGTTTTTT. This sequence encodes CASSSSTGFGTGELFF.

Comment on this clonotype: Its ends do not fully match the called genes, so a read error is possible. The rearrangement joins TRBV10-2 to TRBJ1-1; TRBD1 matches 7 bases. The CDR3 extends over 14 amino acids. The germline CDR1 and CDR2 sequences are WSHSY and SAAADI. The CDR3 sequence: CASSTTGVNTEAFF. In DNA form, the CDR3 reads TGTGCCAGCAGTACTACAGGGGTCAACACTGAAGCTTTCTTT.

The V gene is TRBV7-6, the J gene TRBJ2-6, with D maybe TRBD2 (6 bases). This CDR3 region has 15 residues. Germline V lookup: CDR1 SGHVS, CDR2 FNYEAQ. Trimming took 5 bases from V and 4 from J, leaving 12 bases between them. The CDR3 nucleotides are TGTGCCAGCAGCCCCGGAGGGAGGGGGGCCAACGTCCTGACTTTC. Translation gives CASSPGGRGANVLTF.